This T cell receptor (beta chain) was retrieved from a study of cytomegalovirus exposure and HLA in healthy donors. The overall study: The roughly 120 million unique TCR beta sequences, from around 200 million T cells, were found by an earlier analysis.

Researchers ran the PCR with 60 Vbeta and 13 Jbeta primers. The method was immunoSEQ multiplex PCR; TCRdb's version includes in-frame clones alone and lacks a portion of them. The sample lists about 160,000 clones, approximately 70% occurring once. Germline loops: CDR1 KGHSH, CDR2 LQKENI. CDR3 length: 17 residues. Trimming left V 0 bases short and J 4 bases short, with 18 bases between. As for this clone: What it recognizes is unknown.

Whole-study findings and limits: An Asian-associated ancestry cluster reportedly showed fewer N-insertions than the roughly 670-donor mean in a later analysis. Sequencing likely produced, as an artifact, a cluster of highly shared sequence variants. Per a later analysis, 18,000 or so TCR beta sequences showed association with HLA alleles at 0.05 false discovery rate.

The receptor was isolated from a woman aged 18-29 years in good health and CMV-seronegative. The sample consisted of PBMCs. The chain is built from TRBV18 and TRBJ1-1; D is undetermined. CDR3 DNA sequence: TGTGCCAGCTCACCACCCCGTGGCGGTCATCGTGGCACTGAAGCTTTCTTT. Protein: CASSPPRGGHRGTEAFF.